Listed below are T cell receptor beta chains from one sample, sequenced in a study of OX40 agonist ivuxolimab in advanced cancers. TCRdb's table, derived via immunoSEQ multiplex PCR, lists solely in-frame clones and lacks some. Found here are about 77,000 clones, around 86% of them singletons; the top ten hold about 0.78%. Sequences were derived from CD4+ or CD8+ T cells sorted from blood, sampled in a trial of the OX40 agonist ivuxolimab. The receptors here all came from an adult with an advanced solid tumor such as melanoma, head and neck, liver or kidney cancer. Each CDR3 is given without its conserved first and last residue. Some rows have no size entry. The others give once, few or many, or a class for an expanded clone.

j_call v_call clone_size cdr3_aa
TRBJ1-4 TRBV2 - ASSVDRVKEKLF
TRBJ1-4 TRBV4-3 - ASSQDMAFQEKLF
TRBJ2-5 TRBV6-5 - ASSYGAQTQY
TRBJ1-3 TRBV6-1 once ASSGLGRGNTIY
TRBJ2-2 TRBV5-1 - ASSSGTEDTGELF
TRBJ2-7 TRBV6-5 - ASRPPAGGEQY
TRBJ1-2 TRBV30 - AWSRNRVYGYT
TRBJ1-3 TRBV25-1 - ASSVARPGNTIY
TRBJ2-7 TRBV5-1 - ASSFLAGVRAEQY
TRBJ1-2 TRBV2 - ASSELDNLNYGYT
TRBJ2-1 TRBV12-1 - ASSSPYQWVNEQF
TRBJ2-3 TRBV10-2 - ASSDSEKGLVAGADTQY
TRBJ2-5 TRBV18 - ASSPPNQETQY
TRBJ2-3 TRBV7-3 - ASSKNGGTTDTQY
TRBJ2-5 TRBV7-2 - ASSQDAQETQY
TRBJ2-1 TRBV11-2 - ASSLTLDYSSYNEQF
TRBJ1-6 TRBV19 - ASSIQQGNSPLH
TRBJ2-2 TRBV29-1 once SVGDRNTGELF
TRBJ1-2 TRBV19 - ASTGEGGPATYGYT
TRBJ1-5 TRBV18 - ASSPAGTLSSPQH
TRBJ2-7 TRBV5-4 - ASSFGSSYEQY
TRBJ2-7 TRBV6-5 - ASSPLAGAYEQY
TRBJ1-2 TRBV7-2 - ASSLTGTNYGYT
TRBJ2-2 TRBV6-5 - ASSRGLATTGELF
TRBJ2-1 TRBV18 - ASSPRGSFTYNEQF
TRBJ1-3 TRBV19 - ASSMRDTGNTIY
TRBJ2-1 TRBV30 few AWSQDSEQF
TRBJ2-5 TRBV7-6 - ASSLKETQY
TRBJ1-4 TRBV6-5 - ASSYSISGKKLF
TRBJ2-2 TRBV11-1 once ASSLTPSNTGELF
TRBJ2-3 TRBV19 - ATWDRGGTDTQY
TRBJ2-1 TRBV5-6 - ASSHSPGQGYNEQF
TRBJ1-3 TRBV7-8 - ASSSRDSSYTIY
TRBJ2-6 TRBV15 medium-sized ATSRFSGEGGANVLT
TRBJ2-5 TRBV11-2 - ASSLDGLAGVETQY
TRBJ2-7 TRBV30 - AWSVLDRPPYEQY
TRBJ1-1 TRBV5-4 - ASSSGHADTEAF
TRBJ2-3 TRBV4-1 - ASSQDGRGGTDTQY
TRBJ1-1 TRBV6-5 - ASSYRGVEAF
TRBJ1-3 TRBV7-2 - ASSLSGGRDTIY
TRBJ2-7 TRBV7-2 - ASSLAGGSYEQY
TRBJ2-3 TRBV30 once AAGQSTDTQY